This T cell receptor beta chain was sequenced for a study of T-cell memory formation after mild COVID-19. Study conclusions and caveats: There were some responding clones in pre-infection memory, which suggested that cross-reactive memory had joined. Later expanders leaned CD4+, whereas clones that contracted between day 15 and 85 were balanced CD4/CD8. Mostly located in CM and EM were contracting CD4+ clones, with contracting CD8+ clones located in EMRA.

Note on this clonotype: The antigen is undetermined.

The CDR3 length is 10 residues. After 5'RACE with constant-segment primers, TCR alpha and TCR beta cDNA libraries carrying sample barcodes and UMIs were obtained. TCRdb processed the 5' RACE reads anew with MiXCR; each CDR3 protein has one entry. In the table there are approximately 450,000 distinct CDR3 sequences, 18% of which are singletons. This clonotype was sampled from an adult woman who had mild COVID-19 (a few samples of this study predate the infection). Cell type and time point are not known. The source material was PBMCs or a T cell subset sorted from them (not recorded which). This sequence joins TRBV21-1 and TRBJ2-1. TRBV21-1 is a known pseudogene. The CDR3 is CASSILVQFF. As DNA, the CDR3 is TGTGCCAGCAGCATTCTGGTGCAGTTCTTC.